This entry features one TCR beta chain sequence. As yet, its antigen is unknown. Sequencing used immunoSEQ multiplex PCR; TCRdb keeps in-frame clones, though not all of them. This sample yields some 1.1 million clones, of which about 80% are seen a single time; roughly 0.9% belongs to the top ten. The germline V gene has CDR1 SQVTM and CDR2 ANQGSEA. The CDR3 is made up of 14 amino acids. The V end was cut by 4 bases, the J end by 1 base, with 12 bases between. Donors had no recently reported acute infections or vaccinations and were HIV-negative. All the donors were Caucasian adults who lived in Nashville, Tennessee. The sample comes from a study of shared clonotypes between healthy human individuals. In the study overall: Each donor had three CD4 naive, three CD4 memory, two CD8 naive and one CD8 memory plate. Study-wide results and limits: Four donors had around 5.2% of their naive CD4 clonotypes in common.

The chain couples TRBV29-1 to TRBJ2-3; D not certain. Sequenced input: memory CD4+ T cells from PBMCs. Subset of the sample: CD45RA-negative fraction. This TCR came from a man between 18 and 29 years old in good health. Some clones in this sample may be carry-over from other donors' samples. This CDR3 is CSVAWQSGTDTQYF. The DNA for the CDR3 is TGCAGCGTTGCTTGGCAGTCGGGCACAGATACGCAGTATTTT.